This passage covers 7 T cell receptor beta chains from one sample sequenced in a study of blood T cell repertoires in COVID-19. Data came from immunoSEQ multiplex PCR; TCRdb stores just in-frame clones and leaves some out. The sample has more than 90,000 clones, about 75% seen once. The sequencing input was peripheral blood. The receptors derive from a woman of 80 years or more with acute or convalescent COVID-19.

The chain has TRBV7-8 and TRBJ2-3, with TRBD2 identical over 7 bases. There are 14 residues in the CDR3. Losses at the gene ends were 5 bases for V and 6 bases for J; bases not matched to a gene: 8. The germline V gene has CDR1 SGHVS and CDR2 FQNEAQ. CDR3 DNA sequence: TGTGCCAGCAGCCGAGCGGGGAGGGCGGATACGCAGTATTTT. The encoded protein is CASSRAGRADTQYF.

This clone is judged large. The rearrangement links TRBV2 to TRBJ2-6; TRBD1 matches 7 bases. After removal of 7 bases from V and 0 bases from J, the junction contained 3 bases not matched to a gene. The germline V gene has CDR1 SNHLY and CDR2 FYNNEI. There are 15 residues in the CDR3. CDR3 sequence: CASTGQFSGANVLTF. The CDR3 DNA follows: TGTGCCAGCACGGGACAGTTCTCTGGGGCCAACGTCCTGACTTTC.

The count of this clone is one. The chain employs TRBV7-9 and TRBJ2-3, with 7 nucleotides matching TRBD2. CDR1 and CDR2 (germline): SEHNR, FQNEAQ (reference sequence). The CDR3 covers 17 residues. Trimming cost V 1 base and J 0 bases; bases outside gene matches: 7. The CDR3: CASSLGGVRGSTDTQYF. CDR3 DNA sequence: TGTGCCAGCAGCTTAGGGGGCGTGCGGGGGAGCACAGATACGCAGTATTTT.

The chain links TRBV20-1 to TRBJ1-2; no firm D call. Germline lookup yields CDR1 DFQATT and CDR2 SNEGSKA (reference sequence). The CDR3 has 11 residues. CDR3 DNA: TGCAGGACCCGGGGAATGACTGGCTACACCTTC. As protein: CRTRGMTGYTF.

J is TRBJ2-3 and V is TRBV4-3, with D possibly TRBD1 on 5 matching bases. This CDR3 is 16 amino acids long. Trimming took off 0 bases at V and 0 bases at J, with 10 bases between the two ends. Germline V gives CDR1 LGHNA, CDR2 YSLEER. CDR3 nucleotide sequence: TGCGCCAGCAGCCAAGAGACAGTAGCTAGCACAGATACGCAGTATTTT. Amino acid sequence: CASSQETVASTDTQYF.

The V and J genes are TRBV7-2 and TRBJ1-2, with D perhaps matching TRBD1 (6 bases). This CDR3 comprises 13 residues. The V and J ends lost 5 bases and 7 bases respectively, with 14 bases between them. Germline V CDR1 and CDR2: SGHTA, FQGNSA. CDR3 sequence: CASSNYRDRGYTF. The CDR3 nucleotides read TGTGCCAGCAGCAACTACAGGGACCGTGGCTACACCTTC.

The chain recombines TRBV6-5 with TRBJ2-3, with 9 bases matching TRBD1. V trimming: 6 bases; J trimming: 0 bases; junction bases outside the gene matches: 4. The germline V gene encodes CDR1 MNHEY and CDR2 SVGAGI. The CDR3 runs to 15 residues. CDR3 DNA: TGTGCCAGCAGAAGGACAGGGGCCAGCACAGATACGCAGTATTTT. Protein sequence: CASRRTGASTDTQYF.